Shown below are 28 T cell receptor beta chains from a single sample sequenced in a study of OX40 agonist ivuxolimab in advanced cancers. This table comes from immunoSEQ multiplex PCR, and its TCRdb copy is limited to in-frame clones, with some not included. The table has 60,000 to 85,000 clones, just under 90% seen once. The material was CD4+ or CD8+ T cells sorted from blood, obtained in a trial of the OX40 agonist ivuxolimab. Receptors originate from an adult with an advanced solid tumor such as melanoma, head and neck, liver or kidney cancer.

The chain carries TRBV12-5 and TRBJ1-5; no clear D gene. Germline CDR1 and CDR2: LGHNT and FRNRAP. V lost 1 base to trimming and J lost 16 bases, with 17 bases between them. The CDR3 runs to 13 residues. The CDR3 DNA reads as TGTGCTAGTGGTTTGGCCCGGTCCCTCCTGCCCCATTTT. Residues: CASGLARSLLPHF.

The rearrangement links TRBV5-1 to TRBJ2-3, with D perhaps being TRBD1 or TRBD2 (5 bases each). V was cut by 2 bases and J by 2 bases, with 15 bases left in between. This CDR3 is built from 16 residues. The germline V gene encodes CDR1 SGHRS and CDR2 YFSETQ. The CDR3 DNA follows: TGCGCCAGCAGCTTCAGGGACGGCTCTTTCACAGATACGCAGTATTTT. As protein: CASSFRDGSFTDTQYF.

The CDR3 coding sequence is TGCGCCAGCAGCCAGAGGCAGGGGGCAAACGAGCAGTACTTC. The encoded protein is CASSQRQGANEQYF. The chain recombines TRBV10-1 with TRBJ2-7; 8 bases are a match to TRBD1. The CDR3 contains 14 residues. After removal of 6 bases from V and 5 bases from J, the junction contained 9 bases not matched to a gene. Per the germline V gene, CDR1 is WNHNN and CDR2 is SYGVQD (reference sequence).

The V call is TRBV28, the J call TRBJ2-1, with 7 nucleotides matching TRBD2. Looked up from germline, CDR1 is MDHEN and CDR2 is SYDVKM. Trimming at V came to 9 bases and at J to 3 bases, leaving 5 bases not matched to a gene. The CDR3 covers 13 residues. The CDR3 DNA is TGTGCCAGTTCGAGCGGGAACTACAATGAGCAGTTCTTC. This codes for CASSSGNYNEQFF. Full variable domain (rest looked up from reference TRBV28 and TRBJ2-1): DVKVTQSSRYLVKRTGEKVFLECVQDMDHENMFWYRQDPGLGLRLIYFSYDVKMKEKGDIPEGYSVSREKKERFSLILESASTNQTSMYLCASSSGNYNEQFFGPGTRLTVL.

The chain recombines TRBV14 with TRBJ1-1; no clear D gene. This CDR3 contains 14 residues. CDR1 SGHDN and CDR2 FVKESK come from the germline V gene. V was cut by 0 bases and J by 4 bases, with 9 bases left in between. CDR3 loop: CASSQDAGSTEAFF. The CDR3 DNA follows: TGTGCCAGCAGCCAAGATGCGGGAAGCACTGAAGCTTTCTTT.

The V call is TRBV15, the J call TRBJ1-4; TRBD1 agrees at 10 bases. CDR1 and CDR2 (germline): LNHNV, YYDKDF (reference sequence). The CDR3 has 16 residues. With V trimmed by 1 base and J by 5 bases, 4 bases remained unmatched. CDR3 DNA: TGTGCCACCAGCAGAGTTTGGGGACAGGGGAATGAAAAACTGTTTTTT. This encodes CATSRVWGQGNEKLFF.

The V call is TRBV6-1, the J call TRBJ2-7; D uncertain. The CDR3 sequence is 14 residues long. Germline V CDR1 and CDR2: MNHNS, SASEGT. Trimming left V 3 bases short and J 0 bases short, with 9 bases between. The CDR3 reads CASSEGSDSYEQYF. The CDR3 nucleotides are TGTGCCAGCAGTGAGGGCTCGGACTCCTACGAGCAGTACTTC.

This chain joins TRBV28 and TRBJ1-2, with D perhaps TRBD1 (5 bases). Germline CDR1 and CDR2: MDHEN and SYDVKM. The CDR3 contains 16 residues. Trimming removed 5 bases from V and 4 bases from J, with 20 bases in between. As DNA, the CDR3 is TGTGCCAGCAGTCTCCCGGGACGGACTGTAATCTATGGCTACACCTTC. This encodes CASSLPGRTVIYGYTF.

This chain uses TRBV6-1 with TRBJ1-2; 8 nucleotides align to TRBD1. The V gene's germline CDR1 is MNHNS and CDR2 SASEGT. The trim removed 8 bases at V and 4 bases at J, leaving 9 bases unmatched. CDR3 size: 14 residues. The CDR3 nucleotides are TGTGCCAGCCGAGCCAGGGGGCACGGCTATGGCTACACCTTC. Its protein product is CASRARGHGYGYTF.

J is TRBJ1-2 and V is TRBV7-2; a weak D match, TRBD1 (5 bases). CDR1 and CDR2 (germline): SGHTA, FQGNSA. This CDR3 has 13 amino acids. Between the trimmed V and J ends, which lost 5 bases and 7 bases, there was a span of 14 bases. The CDR3, as DNA: TGTGCCAGCAGCGCCGACAGTGCGCTTGGCTACACCTTC. Translating it yields CASSADSALGYTF.

V gene TRBV18 combines with J gene TRBJ2-7, with D hard to call. CDR3 length equals 14 residues. The V and J ends lost 9 bases and 1 base respectively, with 16 bases between them. Germline values: CDR1 KGHSH, CDR2 LQKENI. The CDR3 region is CASSPGPFSYEQYF. The CDR3 DNA sequence: TGTGCCAGTTCCCCGGGCCCCTTTTCCTACGAGCAGTACTTC. Combining the CDR3 with reference TRBV18 and TRBJ2-7 gives the whole variable domain NAGVMQNPRHLVRRRGQEARLRCSPMKGHSHVYWYRQLPEEGLKFMVYLQKENIIDESGMPKERFSAEFPKEGPSILRIQQVVRGDSAAYFCASSPGPFSYEQYFGPGTRLTVT.

The sample holds one count of this clone. The CDR3 region has the DNA TGTGCCAGCAGTTTATCCGGGCTCTATGGCTACACCTTC. The encoded protein is CASSLSGLYGYTF. V and J are TRBV28 and TRBJ1-2; D is uncertain. Trimming pared 1 base from V and 4 bases from J, leaving 7 bases between. The CDR3 consists of 13 residues. Germline V CDR1 and CDR2: MDHEN, SYDVKM.

This clone has only one observation. The chain has TRBV19 and TRBJ2-5; a possible D gene is TRBD1 (5 bases). The CDR3 is 14 amino acids. V was trimmed by 7 bases and J by 7 bases, leaving 19 bases between them. CDR1 and CDR2 (germline): LNHDA, SQIVND (reference sequence). Here the CDR3 reads CASTLVSGFGTQYF. Here the CDR3 DNA reads TGTGCCAGTACCCTCGTGTCAGGGTTTGGGACCCAGTACTTC. Drawing the rest from reference TRBV19 and TRBJ2-5, the complete variable domain is DGGITQSPKYLFRKEGQNVTLSCEQNLNHDAMYWYRQDPGQGLRLIYYSQIVNDFQKGDIAEGYSVSREKKESFPLTVTSAQKNPTAFYLCASTLVSGFGTQYFGPGTRLLVL.

The CDR3 DNA reads TGTGCCAGCAGCCCGCGGGGGTTTCCATCCTATAATTCACCCCTCCACTTT. This encodes CASSPRGFPSYNSPLHF. This rearrangement joins TRBV7-8 to TRBJ1-6; tentative D call: TRBD1 (5 bases). This CDR3 is built from 17 residues. V dropped 5 bases and J dropped 1 base, with 15 bases sitting between them. CDR1 is SGHVS and CDR2 is FQNEAQ in the germline V gene. The entire variable domain, with the rest obtained from reference TRBV7-8 and TRBJ1-6, is as follows: GAGVSQSPRYKVAKRGQDVALRCDPISGHVSLFWYQQALGQGPEFLTYFQNEAQLDKSGLPSDRFFAERPEGSVSTLKIQRTQQEDSAVYLCASSPRGFPSYNSPLHFGNGTRLTVT.

This chain links TRBV19 with TRBJ2-3, with D possibly matching TRBD1 (6 bases). V dropped 6 bases and J dropped 4 bases, with 23 bases sitting between them. Germline loops: CDR1 LNHDA, CDR2 SQIVND (reference sequence). CDR3 size: 17 residues. This chain's CDR3 is CASSPLPGQGFPDTQYF. The CDR3 nucleotides are TGTGCCAGTAGCCCTCTCCCGGGACAAGGTTTTCCAGATACGCAGTATTTT.

There are a few counts of this clone. The gene calls are TRBV30 and TRBJ1-1, with D unclear. The CDR3 consists of 13 residues. CDR1 GTSNPN and CDR2 SVGIG come from the germline V gene (reference sequence). Between the trimmed V and J ends, which lost 1 base and 9 bases, there was a span of 15 bases. CDR3 region: CAWSEGLEGKAFF. In nucleotides, the CDR3 is TGTGCCTGGAGTGAAGGTCTGGAAGGTAAAGCTTTCTTT.

The rearrangement links TRBV4-1 to TRBJ2-5, with D tentatively TRBD1 (5 bases). Germline CDR1 is MGHRA and CDR2 is YSYEKL. This CDR3 has 14 amino acids. The germline V and J ends were trimmed by 1 base and 3 bases, with 9 bases remaining between them. CDR3 sequence (DNA): TGCGCCAGCAGCCAAGGTCTCAGGGAAGAGACCCAGTACTTC. Protein product: CASSQGLREETQYF.

This clone was counted a single time. This chain uses TRBV6-6 with TRBJ2-1; D possibly corresponds to TRBD2 (6 bases). The germline V gene has CDR1 MNHNY and CDR2 SVGAGI (reference sequence). This CDR3 is 15 amino acids long. With 4 bases removed from V and 1 base from J, the gap between germline ends came to 11 bases. CDR3 DNA sequence: TGTGCCAGCAGTTGGGGCGGGGCATCCTACAATGAGCAGTTCTTC. Residues: CASSWGGASYNEQFF.

J is TRBJ2-3 and V is TRBV11-2; 8 bases are a match to TRBD1. CDR1 is SGHAT and CDR2 is FQNNGV in the germline V gene. Losses at the gene ends were 5 bases for V and 5 bases for J; bases not matched to a gene: 12. The CDR3 runs 16 residues. The CDR3 bases are TGTGCCAGCAGCCCCAGACAGGGGACGATTGGAGATACGCAGTATTTT. Protein product: CASSPRQGTIGDTQYF.

The chain's CDR3 is CASSPRGYREDYGYTF. The CDR3 coding sequence is TGCGCCAGCAGCCCCCGTGGTTACAGGGAGGACTATGGCTACACCTTC. V gene TRBV5-1 combines with J gene TRBJ1-2; D perhaps matches TRBD1 (6 bases). Trimming took off 4 bases at V and 3 bases at J, with 19 bases between the two ends. Germline CDR1 SGHRS, CDR2 YFSETQ. The CDR3 loop spans 16 amino acids.

This chain joins TRBV7-6 and TRBJ1-5; D is perhaps TRBD1 (5 bases). This CDR3 spans 18 amino acids. Germline V CDR1 and CDR2: SGHVS, FNYEAQ. V was pared by 5 bases and J by 7 bases, with 27 bases between. The CDR3 DNA sequence: TGTGCCAGCAGCACGCGGACCGGCCAGGGCGGAAATAACCAGCCCCAGCATTTT. Protein: CASSTRTGQGGNNQPQHF.

This chain joins TRBV28 and TRBJ1-4; D not resolved. Germline lookup yields CDR1 MDHEN and CDR2 SYDVKM. The V gene lost 3 bases and the J gene lost 0 bases, with 5 bases spanning the gap. CDR3 length: 14 amino acids. The CDR3 DNA follows: TGTGCCAGCAGTTTTTACTCAACTAATGAAAAACTGTTTTTT. Residues: CASSFYSTNEKLFF.

The rearrangement uses TRBV5-1 and TRBJ1-4, with a weak D call TRBD1 (6 bases). V lost 4 bases and J 8 bases, leaving 18 bases between the germline ends. This CDR3 spans 15 amino acids. Germline assignment: CDR1 SGHRS and CDR2 YFSETQ. CDR3 in amino acids: CASSQLGAQGEKLFF. CDR3 nucleotides: TGCGCCAGCAGCCAACTTGGGGCACAGGGAGAAAAACTGTTTTTT.

This clone was seen once. The chain is built from TRBV19 and TRBJ1-2, with D possibly being TRBD1 (6 bases). Germline V gene data show CDR1 as LNHDA and CDR2 as SQIVND (reference sequence). CDR3 size: 15 residues. Trimming took off 7 bases at V and 5 bases at J, with 20 bases between the two ends. CDR3 sequence reads: CASTLIGGGLYGYTF. In nucleotides, the CDR3 is TGTGCCAGTACCCTAATCGGGGGCGGTTTGTATGGCTACACCTTC.

J is TRBJ1-6 and V is TRBV30, with 8 positions matching TRBD1. Germline V gene data show CDR1 as GTSNPN and CDR2 as SVGIG (reference sequence). V trimming: 4 bases; J trimming: 10 bases; junction bases outside the gene matches: 15. CDR3 length equals 16 residues. CDR3 protein: CAWTPLPNRGSSPLHF. The DNA of the CDR3 is TGTGCCTGGACTCCTCTCCCCAACAGGGGGAGCTCACCCCTCCACTTT.

The chain joins TRBV6-1 to TRBJ1-2, with TRBD1 as a possible D gene (6 bases). Trimming stripped 6 bases from V and 7 bases from J, with 12 bases between. The CDR3 extends over 12 amino acids. Germline V CDR1 and CDR2: MNHNS, SASEGT. The CDR3 region is CASRIQGGGYTF. The CDR3 nucleotides are TGTGCCAGCAGAATACAGGGCGGTGGCTACACCTTC.

This clone was recorded once. For the CDR3, the DNA is TGTGCCAGCAGCCGGCAAGGGGACAGAGCCTACGAGCAGTACTTC. Its protein product is CASSRQGDRAYEQYF. The V gene is TRBV4-2, the J gene TRBJ2-7; 7 bases match TRBD1. The CDR3 is 15 amino acids. Germline V gives CDR1 LGHNA, CDR2 YNFKEQ. J was trimmed by 2 bases and V by 4 bases; bases with no gene match: 8.

V and J are TRBV5-1 and TRBJ1-1; D is uncertain. CDR3 length equals 15 residues. Trimming cost V 0 bases and J 1 base, with 10 bases left between them. Germline CDR1 reads SGHRS; CDR2 reads YFSETQ. The CDR3: CASSLDSPRNTEAFF. The DNA of the CDR3 is TGCGCCAGCAGCTTGGATTCGCCCCGGAACACTGAAGCTTTCTTT.